The next 24 T cell receptor beta chains were all read from a single sample in a study of blood T cell repertoires in COVID-19. TCRdb keeps only in-frame clones here, not all; method: immunoSEQ multiplex PCR. The sample lists more than 300,000 clones; about 90% were seen once. Sequencing was performed on PBMCs or T cells enriched from blood (not recorded which). Receptors were obtained from a woman between 25 and 40 years old who had recovered from COVID-19.

The chain is built from TRBV4-3 and TRBJ2-7; TRBD1 might be the D (6 bases). Germline lookup yields CDR1 LGHNA and CDR2 YSLEER. This CDR3 has 15 amino acids. Trimming left V 0 bases short and J 2 bases short, with 11 bases between. For the CDR3, the DNA is TGCGCCAGCAGCCAAGACAGGGGAATCGCCTACGAGCAGTACTTC. Encoded protein: CASSQDRGIAYEQYF.

The chain links TRBV20-1 to TRBJ1-1; 10 bases match TRBD1. Germline trimming cut 3 bases from V and 5 bases from J; bases unmatched to any gene: 9. Germline V gives CDR1 DFQATT, CDR2 SNEGSKA (reference sequence). The CDR3 totals 15 residues. CDR3 sequence reads: CSASKTGGWGTEAFF. The CDR3 coding sequence is TGCAGTGCTAGTAAGACAGGGGGCTGGGGGACTGAAGCTTTCTTT.

This clone appeared a few times. This chain joins TRBV4-1 and TRBJ2-1; 13 nucleotides agree with TRBD2. With 3 bases clipped from V and 0 bases from J, the junction kept 8 bases outside the gene matches. Germline V gene data show CDR1 as MGHRA and CDR2 as YSYEKL. The CDR3 length is 19 residues. The CDR3 reads CASSHVPGLAGNSYNEQFF. CDR3 DNA sequence: TGCGCCAGCAGCCACGTCCCGGGACTAGCGGGGAACTCCTACAATGAGCAGTTCTTC.

The V call is TRBV6-2 or TRBV6-3, the J call TRBJ2-5, with 7 nucleotides matching TRBD1. Per the germline V gene, CDR1 is MNHEY and CDR2 is SVGEGT. The CDR3 length is 16 residues. V dropped 2 bases and J dropped 5; count of bases not matched to a gene: 11. CDR3: CASSYLVGGRAETQYF. CDR3 DNA: TGTGCCAGCAGTTACCTGGTAGGGGGCAGGGCGGAGACCCAGTACTTC.

The gene calls are TRBV10-3 and TRBJ2-5; TRBD2 matches 13 bases. The length of the CDR3 is 17 residues. Per the germline V gene, CDR1 is ENHRY and CDR2 is SYGVKD. The ends lost 5 bases at V and 1 base at J; junction bases unmatched: 7. In nucleotides, the CDR3 is TGTGCCATCAGTAAATCTGGACTAGCGGGGGTCCAAGAGACCCAGTACTTC. Translation: CAISKSGLAGVQETQYF.

V gene TRBV7-9 combines with J gene TRBJ2-7; unclear D gene. The CDR3 length is 14 residues. The V end lost 8 bases, the J end lost 2 bases, and 16 bases lay between the germline ends. The germline V gene has CDR1 SEHNR and CDR2 FQNEAQ (reference sequence). The CDR3 loop reads CASWHGARPYEQYF. The CDR3 bases are TGTGCCAGCTGGCATGGTGCCAGGCCCTACGAGCAGTACTTC.

The chain employs TRBV30 and TRBJ1-6, with 7 bases identical to TRBD1. The CDR3 has 16 amino acids. Germline trimming cut 0 bases from V and 9 bases from J; bases unmatched to any gene: 11. Germline assignment: CDR1 GTSNPN and CDR2 SVGIG (reference sequence). The CDR3: CAWSVPPGGLGSPLHF. For the CDR3, the DNA is TGTGCCTGGAGTGTACCGCCAGGGGGATTGGGTTCACCCCTCCACTTT. Together with reference TRBV30 and TRBJ1-6, the CDR3 gives the full variable domain: SQTIHQWPATLVQPVGSPLSLECTVEGTSNPNLYWYRQAAGRGLQLLFYSVGIGQISSEVPQNLSASRPQDRQFILSSKKLLLSDSGFYLCAWSVPPGGLGSPLHFGNGTRLTVT.

CDR3 DNA sequence: TGTGCCTGCCCAGGGAACTCGGGCACTGAAGCTTTCTTT. Protein sequence: CACPGNSGTEAFF. The rearrangement joins TRBV30 to TRBJ1-1; tentatively, D is TRBD1 (5 bases). V lost 6 bases to trimming and J lost 4 bases, with 15 bases between them. The V gene's germline CDR1 is GTSNPN and CDR2 SVGIG (reference sequence). The CDR3 runs 13 residues.

The chain joins TRBV6-1 to TRBJ2-5; D might be TRBD2 (5 bases). Looked up from germline, CDR1 is MNHNS and CDR2 is SASEGT. V dropped 0 bases and J dropped 5 bases, with 13 bases sitting between them. The CDR3 sequence is 15 residues long. As DNA, the CDR3 is TGTGCCAGCAGTGAAGCTGGGCTAGCATGGGAGACCCAGTACTTC. Encoded protein: CASSEAGLAWETQYF.

This chain connects TRBV30 to TRBJ2-3, with D perhaps matching TRBD2 (7 bases). The germline V gene encodes CDR1 GTSNPN and CDR2 SVGIG (reference sequence). Trimming took off 0 bases at V and 2 bases at J, with 12 bases between the two ends. The CDR3 runs 15 residues. CDR3 coding DNA: TGTGCCTGGAGTGTAGGGGGGGCCGCCACAGATACGCAGTATTTT. This codes for CAWSVGGAATDTQYF. Full variable domain (missing parts from reference TRBV30 and TRBJ2-3): SQTIHQWPATLVQPVGSPLSLECTVEGTSNPNLYWYRQAAGRGLQLLFYSVGIGQISSEVPQNLSASRPQDRQFILSSKKLLLSDSGFYLCAWSVGGAATDTQYFGPGTRLTVL.

V gene TRBV16 combines with J gene TRBJ2-2; perhaps TRBD2 as D (6 bases). In germline, CDR1 is KGHSY, CDR2 FQNENV. The V end was cut by 2 bases, the J end by 4 bases, with 11 bases between. The CDR3 is 15 amino acids. The CDR3 region has the DNA TGTGCCAGCAGCCAAAATCCGGGGGTCACCGGGGAGCTGTTTTTT. Its protein product is CASSQNPGVTGELFF.

The V gene is TRBV5-4, the J gene TRBJ1-2; 7 positions match TRBD1. CDR3 length: 13 amino acids. Trimming cost V 5 bases and J 3 bases; bases outside gene matches: 4. In germline, CDR1 is SGHNT, CDR2 YYREEE (reference sequence). CDR3: CASSPTGDYGYTF. The CDR3 region has the DNA TGTGCCAGCAGTCCTACAGGGGACTATGGCTACACCTTC.

The chain links TRBV19 to TRBJ2-3; TRBD1 aligns across 10 bases. The germline gives CDR1 LNHDA, CDR2 SQIVND (reference sequence). This CDR3 is built from 14 residues. The J segment lost 4 bases and the V segment lost 4 bases, leaving 2 bases of the junction unmatched. CDR3 DNA sequence: TGTGCCAGTAGTAGTGGGACAGGGGCAGATACGCAGTATTTT. It is translated as CASSSGTGADTQYF. Full variable domain (remainder filled in from reference TRBV19 and TRBJ2-3): DGGITQSPKYLFRKEGQNVTLSCEQNLNHDAMYWYRQDPGQGLRLIYYSQIVNDFQKGDIAEGYSVSREKKESFPLTVTSAQKNPTAFYLCASSSGTGADTQYFGPGTRLTVL.

Comments on this clone: The sample contains more than one DNA sequence encoding this CDR3. The CDR3 sequence: CASSSGQGNYGYTF. The CDR3 nucleotides are TGCGCCAGCAGCTCGGGACAGGGGAACTATGGCTACACCTTC. The chain couples TRBV5-1 to TRBJ1-2; 10 positions match TRBD1. V trimming: 3 bases; J trimming: 2 bases; junction bases outside the gene matches: 1. The length of the CDR3 is 14 residues. Germline loops: CDR1 SGHRS, CDR2 YFSETQ.

The rearrangement joins TRBV5-1 to TRBJ1-1; 8 bases line up with TRBD1. Germline-derived CDR1 and CDR2 are SGHRS and YFSETQ. The J segment lost 5 bases and the V segment lost 0 bases, leaving 9 bases of the junction unmatched. The CDR3 sequence is 16 residues long. The CDR3 DNA is TGCGCCAGCAGCTTGGCCCCGCAGGGGGCCGGGACTGAAGCTTTCTTT. Translated: CASSLAPQGAGTEAFF. Looking up the rest from reference TRBV5-1 and TRBJ1-1 gives the full variable domain: KAGVTQTPRYLIKTRGQQVTLSCSPISGHRSVSWYQQTPGQGLQFLFEYFSETQRNKGNFPGRFSGRQFSNSRSEMNVSTLELGDSALYLCASSLAPQGAGTEAFFGQGTRLTVV.

The chain couples TRBV7-9 to TRBJ1-2; D may be TRBD1 (5 bases). Germline V lookup: CDR1 SEHNR, CDR2 FQNEAQ (reference sequence). CDR3 length: 13 amino acids. V shed 4 bases and J shed 7 bases, with 13 bases lying between them. In DNA form, the CDR3 reads TGTGCCAGCAGCTCCCTGAGGGACTCTGGCTACACCTTC. Its protein is CASSSLRDSGYTF.

This chain links TRBV4-1 with TRBJ1-5, with D maybe TRBD1 (5 bases). The CDR3 runs 15 residues. The germline V gene has CDR1 MGHRA and CDR2 YSYEKL. V was cut by 2 bases and J by 3 bases, with 11 bases left in between. The CDR3 here is CASSQREGDNQPQHF. CDR3 DNA: TGCGCCAGCAGCCAAAGGGAAGGGGACAATCAGCCCCAGCATTTT.

This chain connects TRBV5-4 to TRBJ2-5; weak D call: TRBD2 (6 bases). In germline, CDR1 is SGHNT, CDR2 YYREEE (reference sequence). The CDR3 sequence is 16 residues long. V lost 0 bases and J lost 1, with 13 bases in between. The CDR3 DNA reads as TGTGCCAGCAGCTTGGATCGACTGGGGGGCCAAGAGACCCAGTACTTC. It yields the protein CASSLDRLGGQETQYF. Supplemented by reference TRBV5-4 and TRBJ2-5, the full variable domain reads ETGVTQSPTHLIKTRGQQVTLRCSSQSGHNTVSWYQQALGQGPQFIFQYYREEENGRGNFPPRFSGLQFPNYSSELNVNALELDDSALYLCASSLDRLGGQETQYFGPGTRLLVL.

The chain couples TRBV12-5 to TRBJ1-4; D might be TRBD1 (5 bases). The V gene lost 0 bases and the J gene lost 10 bases, with 15 bases spanning the gap. The germline V gene has CDR1 LGHNT and CDR2 FRNRAP. CDR3 size: 15 residues. The CDR3 protein is CASGLVPLRTGKLFF. CDR3 bases: TGTGCTAGTGGTTTGGTACCACTACGAACAGGAAAACTGTTTTTT.

The chain carries TRBV2 and TRBJ1-2; the D is unclear. Germline loops: CDR1 SNHLY, CDR2 FYNNEI. The CDR3 runs 13 residues. Trimming removed 7 bases from V and 2 bases from J, with 11 bases in between. CDR3 DNA sequence: TGTGCCAGCACGCGAGGGCAGAACTATGGCTACACCTTC. Translation gives CASTRGQNYGYTF.

The chain couples TRBV7-9 to TRBJ2-5; D possibly corresponds to TRBD1 (7 bases). From germline, CDR1 is SEHNR and CDR2 FQNEAQ (reference sequence). The CDR3 consists of 15 residues. Deletions cut 5 bases from V and 5 bases from J, with 18 bases between. DNA for the CDR3: TGTGCCAGCAGCCCAGGGGGGAGTAGGTGGGAGACCCAGTACTTC. This sequence encodes CASSPGGSRWETQYF.

This chain links TRBV6-1 with TRBJ1-5, with TRBD1 as a possible D gene (6 bases). Germline CDR1 reads MNHNS; CDR2 reads SASEGT. Trimming took 3 bases from V and 2 from J, leaving 11 bases between them. CDR3 length: 15 amino acids. The CDR3 sequence: CASSDMHRGNQPQHF. As DNA, the CDR3 is TGTGCCAGCAGTGACATGCACAGGGGCAATCAGCCCCAGCATTTT.

The chain couples TRBV5-1 to TRBJ2-7, with 7 bases identical to TRBD1. The CDR3 has 16 residues. Trimming cost V 1 base and J 0 bases; bases outside gene matches: 7. CDR1 SGHRS and CDR2 YFSETQ come from the germline V gene. CDR3 DNA sequence: TGCGCCAGCAGCTTGAGATCGGGACAGCACTCCTACGAGCAGTACTTC. This codes for CASSLRSGQHSYEQYF.

This clone was detected once. This chain links TRBV19 with TRBJ2-2; 9 nucleotides line up with TRBD1. The trim removed 7 bases at V and 4 bases at J, leaving 7 bases unmatched. The CDR3 loop spans 15 amino acids. Germline CDR1 is LNHDA and CDR2 is SQIVND (reference sequence). The CDR3 loop reads CASIPDRGGTGELFF. DNA for the CDR3: TGTGCCAGTATTCCGGACAGGGGCGGCACCGGGGAGCTGTTTTTT.